This passage covers 22 T cell receptor beta chains from one sample sequenced in a study of T cell repertoires in aging, cancer and after chemotherapy. Peripheral blood genomic DNA, not sorted cells or RNA, was the template. Multiplex touch-down PCR with TRB-A/B primers amplified rearranged V-D-J TRB sequences. Via MiXCR, TCRdb re-called the multiplex PCR reads, giving one row per CDR3 protein. The repertoire consists of 7,000 to 9,000 distinct CDR3 sequences, with about 40% occurring once and the leading ten covering approximately 13%. The sequencing input was blood. The receptors were gathered from a human donor with a solid tumor.

This clonotype turned up a few times. The gene calls are TRBV19 and TRBJ2-3; D may be TRBD2 (5 bases). CDR3 size: 16 residues. CDR1 and CDR2 (germline): LNHDA, SQIVND (reference sequence). V was pared by 1 base and J by 8 bases, with 19 bases between. The CDR3 reads CASSIGVQIGLGTQYF. The CDR3 DNA reads TGTGCCAGTAGTATAGGTGTTCAGATTGGACTGGGTACGCAGTATTTT.

The CDR3 sequence: CASRTGGADGYTF. CDR3 sequence (DNA): TGTGCCAGCAGAACAGGGGGCGCGGATGGCTACACCTTC. The chain employs TRBV5-4 and TRBJ1-2, with TRBD1 matching 9 bases. V lost 5 bases, J lost 6 bases, and 5 bases stayed unmatched. CDR3 size: 13 residues. CDR1 is SGHNT and CDR2 is YYREEE in the germline V gene (reference sequence).

On this clonotype itself: Its ends do not fully match the called genes, so a read error is possible. The chain carries TRBV29-1 and TRBJ2-1, with 8 bases lining up with TRBD1. The germline CDR1 and CDR2 sequences are SQVTM and ANQGSEA. This CDR3 has 13 residues. The CDR3 sequence is CSVTGGSYNELFF. The CDR3, as DNA: TGCAGCGTTACAGGGGGTTCTTACAATGAGCTGTTCTTC.

This clonotype was seen a handful of times. The chain has TRBV19 and TRBJ2-7; 8 nucleotides align to TRBD1. The CDR3 extends over 15 amino acids. The V gene's germline CDR1 is LNHDA and CDR2 SQIVND (reference sequence). V was pared by 7 bases and J by 6 bases, with 14 bases of the junction left unmatched. This CDR3 reads CASMGGTGRFGEQYF. CDR3 DNA sequence: TGTGCCAGTATGGGCGGGACAGGAAGGTTTGGCGAGCAGTACTTC.

This clonotype is labeled medium-sized. The chain recombines TRBV11-3 with TRBJ2-1; 14 nucleotides align to TRBD2. Per the germline V gene, CDR1 is SGHNT and CDR2 is YENEEA. The CDR3 runs to 20 residues. The V and J ends lost 5 bases and 1 base, in that order; junction bases with no gene match: 13. The CDR3, as DNA: TGTGCCAGCAGCGCAGCTGGGACTAGCGGGAGTTATAGGTCCTACAATGAGCAGTTCTTC. It encodes CASSAAGTSGSYRSYNEQFF.

This chain joins TRBV29-1 and TRBJ1-5; possible D gene TRBD1, 5 bases. CDR1 and CDR2 from the germline V gene are SQVTM and ANQGSEA. This CDR3 comprises 12 residues. Trimming took off 4 bases at V and 4 bases at J, with 8 bases between the two ends. CDR3 in DNA: TGCAGCGTTGGACAGCTGAATCAGCCCCAGCATTTT. Its translation is CSVGQLNQPQHF.

Only one count was recorded for this clonotype. The junction shows a germline mismatch at one end, possibly a read error. The chain employs TRBV27 and TRBJ1-6, with a tentative D call TRBD1 (6 bases). The CDR3 runs to 18 residues. Per germline, CDR1 MNHEY and CDR2 SMNVEV (reference sequence). Here the CDR3 reads CASSLGDTLSSCNSPLHF. CDR3 sequence (DNA): TGTGCCAGCAGTTTGGGGGACACATTGAGCTCCTGTAATTCACCCCTCCACTTT.

The chain uses TRBV12-3 or TRBV12-4 and TRBJ2-3; the D gene is possibly TRBD2 (6 bases). This CDR3 has 15 residues. V shed 6 bases and J shed 0 bases, with 13 bases lying between them. The CDR3 here is CASRRDSKSTDTQYF. In DNA, the CDR3 is TGTGCCAGCAGGAGGGACTCGAAAAGCACAGATACGCAGTATTTT.

This clonotype occurred a few times. This chain connects TRBV10-3 to TRBJ2-2; D unresolved. Trimming stripped 3 bases from V and 2 bases from J, with 7 bases between. This CDR3 has 14 amino acids. The V gene's germline CDR1 is ENHRY and CDR2 SYGVKD. The chain's CDR3 is CAISEGPNTGELFF. The CDR3 DNA follows: TGTGCCATCAGTGAAGGGCCTAACACCGGGGAGCTGTTTTTT.

This chain connects TRBV6-1 to TRBJ1-2; TRBD1 might be the D (5 bases). CDR1 and CDR2 (germline): MNHNS, SASEGT. Trimming cost V 1 base and J 5 bases, with 8 bases left between them. This CDR3 spans 13 amino acids. The CDR3 coding sequence is TGTGCCAGCAGTGAAGATGAGGGGTATGGCTACACCTTC. This encodes CASSEDEGYGYTF.

The gene calls are TRBV30 and TRBJ2-2; TRBD2 agrees at 9 bases. With V trimmed by 5 bases and J by 6 bases, 13 bases remained unmatched. The CDR3 sequence is 16 residues long. In germline, CDR1 is GTSNPN, CDR2 SVGIG (reference sequence). For the CDR3, the DNA is TGTGCCTGGGCCCGCGGTTTAGCGGGAGCGGCCGGGGAGCTGTTTTTT. This codes for CAWARGLAGAAGELFF.

The chain recombines TRBV19 with TRBJ1-5; TRBD1 agrees at 8 bases. The junction had 7 bases not matched to a gene; V was cut back by 4 bases and J by 5 bases. This CDR3 has 15 residues. From germline, CDR1 is LNHDA and CDR2 SQIVND (reference sequence). CDR3 protein: CASSKAGGPDQPQHF. CDR3 nucleotides: TGTGCCAGTAGTAAGGCAGGGGGCCCTGATCAGCCCCAGCATTTT.

This clonotype appeared a few times. J is TRBJ2-7 and V is TRBV6-5; TRBD2 matches 13 bases. Germline V gene lookup returns CDR1 MNHEY and CDR2 SVGAGI. The CDR3 sequence is 15 residues long. V shed 0 bases, J shed 6 bases, and the junction held 2 bases outside the gene matches. DNA for the CDR3: TGTGCCAGCAGTTACTCGGGACTAGCGGGAAGCGAGCAGTACTTC. Protein: CASSYSGLAGSEQYF.

The chain uses TRBV19 and TRBJ2-7; TRBD2 matches at 8 bases. Per germline, CDR1 LNHDA and CDR2 SQIVND (reference sequence). The V gene end was trimmed by 5 bases and the J gene end by 6 bases; junction bases not matched to a gene: 6. The CDR3 sequence is 13 residues long. CDR3 sequence reads: CASSFGGAGEQYF. CDR3 DNA sequence: TGTGCCAGTAGTTTCGGGGGGGCCGGCGAGCAGTACTTC. The complete variable domain, with remaining parts taken from reference TRBV19 and TRBJ2-7, reads DGGITQSPKYLFRKEGQNVTLSCEQNLNHDAMYWYRQDPGQGLRLIYYSQIVNDFQKGDIAEGYSVSREKKESFPLTVTSAQKNPTAFYLCASSFGGAGEQYFGPGTRLTVT.

This clonotype has just a few counts. The V gene is TRBV29-1, the J gene TRBJ2-7; 7 nucleotides line up with TRBD1. The CDR3 has 11 amino acids. Looked up from germline, CDR1 is SQVTM and CDR2 is ANQGSEA. Germline trimming cut 4 bases from V and 6 bases from J; bases unmatched to any gene: 3. CDR3 bases: TGCAGCGTTGTAGGGGGCGGCGAGCAGTACTTC. This encodes CSVVGGGEQYF.

This chain uses TRBV12-3 or TRBV12-4 with TRBJ1-1; the match to TRBD1 covers 7 bases. The CDR3 contains 16 residues. Germline trimming cut 5 bases from V and 5 bases from J; bases unmatched to any gene: 14. The CDR3 sequence is CASSRSLTGWGTEAFF. For the CDR3, the DNA is TGTGCCAGCAGTCGAAGTTTGACAGGGTGGGGGACTGAAGCTTTCTTT.

By share, this clonotype ranks as medium-sized. The chain recombines TRBV29-1 with TRBJ1-1, with 9 nucleotides matching TRBD1. V lost 7 bases and J lost 11; bases outside the gene matches: 11. The CDR3 covers 12 residues. CDR1 and CDR2 from the germline V gene are SQVTM and ANQGSEA. The CDR3 bases are TGCAGCGCCTCCGACAGGGGGATTGGCGCTTTCTTT. Residues: CSASDRGIGAFF.

The V and J genes are TRBV11-3 and TRBJ1-2, with 7 bases matching TRBD1. Losses at the gene ends were 4 bases for V and 8 bases for J; bases not matched to a gene: 16. Germline V gene sequence: CDR1 SGHNT, CDR2 YENEEA. CDR3 length equals 16 residues. The CDR3 reads CASSSPRRGGDWGYTF. The DNA for the CDR3 is TGTGCCAGCAGCTCCCCCCGAAGAGGGGGCGATTGGGGCTACACCTTC.

The chain employs TRBV19 and TRBJ2-1; 14 bases match TRBD2. The V and J ends lost 5 bases and 4 bases, in that order; junction bases with no gene match: 4. Per germline, CDR1 LNHDA and CDR2 SQIVND (reference sequence). This CDR3 has 16 amino acids. The CDR3: CASSLGLAGGYNEQFF. For the CDR3, the DNA is TGTGCCAGTAGTCTCGGACTAGCGGGGGGTTACAATGAGCAGTTCTTC.

V usage is TRBV7-2 and J usage is TRBJ1-1; 7 bases are a match to TRBD1. The germline V gene has CDR1 SGHTA and CDR2 FQGNSA. The trim removed 5 bases at V and 2 bases at J, leaving 8 bases unmatched. This CDR3 has 15 residues. The CDR3 bases are TGTGCCAGCAGCCCTTGGACAGGCCTAAACACTGAAGCTTTCTTT. Its protein product is CASSPWTGLNTEAFF.

Note on this clonotype: A read error may explain this, as a much larger clone is one base away. V and J are TRBV29-1 and TRBJ2-7; D might be TRBD1 (6 bases). The CDR3 loop spans 13 amino acids. The V gene lost 4 bases and the J gene lost 3 bases, with 13 bases spanning the gap. Germline V gene sequence: CDR1 SQVTM, CDR2 ANQGSEA. The CDR3 spells CSVGQVSFYEQYF. The CDR3 bases are TGCAGCGTTGGACAGGTCAGCTTCTACGAGCAGTACTTC.

This chain links TRBV11-3 with TRBJ2-6; 9 positions match TRBD1. The DNA end is a closer match to TRBJ1-2, so the J assignment may be wrong. The CDR3 has 16 residues. Germline V gene sequence: CDR1 SGHNT, CDR2 YENEEA. The CDR3, as DNA: TGTGCCAGCAGCTTGGTCAGTGGGACAGGGTTGTATGGCTACACCTTC. Its translation is CASSLVSGTGLYGYTF.